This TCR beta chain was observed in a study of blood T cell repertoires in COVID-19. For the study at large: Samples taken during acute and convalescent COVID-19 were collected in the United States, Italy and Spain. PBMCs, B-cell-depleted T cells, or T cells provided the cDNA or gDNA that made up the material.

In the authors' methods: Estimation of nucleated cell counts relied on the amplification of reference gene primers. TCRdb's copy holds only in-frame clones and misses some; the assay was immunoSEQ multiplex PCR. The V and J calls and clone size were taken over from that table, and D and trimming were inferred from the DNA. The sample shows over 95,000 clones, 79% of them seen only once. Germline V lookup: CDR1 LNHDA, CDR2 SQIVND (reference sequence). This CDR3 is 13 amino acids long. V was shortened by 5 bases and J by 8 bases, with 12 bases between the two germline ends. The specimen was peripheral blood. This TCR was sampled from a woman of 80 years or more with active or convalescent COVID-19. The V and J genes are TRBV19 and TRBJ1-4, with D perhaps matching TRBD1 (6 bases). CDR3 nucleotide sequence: TGTGCCAGTAGTCCAGGGGCCCCCGAAAAACTGTTTTTT. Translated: CASSPGAPEKLFF. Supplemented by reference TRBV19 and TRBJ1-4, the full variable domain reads DGGITQSPKYLFRKEGQNVTLSCEQNLNHDAMYWYRQDPGQGLRLIYYSQIVNDFQKGDIAEGYSVSREKKESFPLTVTSAQKNPTAFYLCASSPGAPEKLFFGSGTQLSVL.